Reported below is one TCR beta chain. Its antigen is currently not known. It has no much larger one-base neighbor in the sample; base qualities were not kept. In total, 666 healthy bone marrow donors made up the cohort. At the time of sampling, all cohort members were nominally healthy, though unrecorded immune exposures were likely present. The donor tested CMV seropositive, placing the donor among the 250 to 350 seropositive members of the cohort. Every donor gave a peripheral blood sample, and the peripheral blood mononuclear cells from that sample were used for TCR beta sequencing. The Qiagen DNeasy Blood Extraction Kit was used to extract genomic DNA from the blood cell samples. Libraries were built with the immunoSEQ multiplex PCR assay. The multiplex PCR relied on a mix of 60 forward primers for TCR Vbeta segments and 13 reverse primers for TCR Jbeta segments. The CDR3 region of rearranged TCR beta genes was amplified from genomic DNA by a multiplex PCR assay. Amplified TCR beta libraries were sequenced as 87-base-pair reads on the Illumina HiSeq System. The published analysis was carried out like this. Across the 670 or so repertoires, a later analysis counted 80 million or so unique TCR beta chains, around 11 million of which were shared by at least two donors. Raw reads were error-corrected and collapsed into unique sequences with a nearest-neighbor algorithm that merged closely related sequences to remove PCR and sequencing errors. To assign V, D and J gene segments, CDR3 sequences were aligned to IMGT reference sequences. For a sequence to be retained, at least a six-nucleotide match to both a V gene segment and a J gene segment was required. A rearrangement counted as productive if the CDR3 had no stop codons and remained in frame with V and J, and every other rearrangement counted as non-productive. Following IMGT convention, CDR3 was defined as the stretch from the second conserved V-encoded cysteine up to the conserved J-encoded phenylalanine. Sequences without an unambiguous match to a single V gene segment were excluded from the earlier analysis of approximately 560 of the donors. An earlier analysis of fewer than 750 of the donors called V segments functional above 56.7% productive rearrangements and segregating when the between-donor standard deviation exceeded 5%. A statistical classification framework was developed to diagnose cytomegalovirus status using the catalog of TCR beta chain sequences. V and J gene assignment, in a later analysis, came from comparing TCR nucleotide sequences with IMGT/GENE-DB human TR gene sequences. Using the TCRdist pipeline, a later analysis assigned CDR3 sequences along with most-parsimonious VDJ recombination scenarios. In a later analysis, every TCR beta chain was defined by the combination of its CDR3 amino acid sequence and its V-gene family, and reads without a unique V-gene family were dropped. To address suspected cross-contamination and a sequencing artifact, a later analysis removed approximately 600 highly shared, low-generation-probability nucleotide sequences. In a later analysis, a clonal expansion index was calculated for each public chain from normalized within-repertoire ranks of inferred template counts. In a later analysis, generation probabilities were computed with a VDJ recombination model fitted to out-of-frame rearrangements, and the resulting probabilities were checked against IGoR. A later analysis scored TCR-TCR, TCR-HLA and TCR-CMV co-occurrence with hypergeometric tests, applying a repertoire-size bias correction to TCR pairs. To estimate false discovery rates, a later analysis permuted the HLA or CMV assignments 20 times. In a later analysis, co-occurring TCRs were grouped using DBSCAN, with TCRdist sequence similarity added in when clustering inside HLA-allele-positive subsets. Repertoires with fewer than 30,000 or more than 120,000 public chains, plus five repertoires with anomalous nucleotide sharing, were excluded from co-occurrence clustering. Sourced from immuneACCESS, this table was stored by TCRdb with only in-frame sequences that have V and J called. A share of the clones is absent; for the studies checked, an unresolved V gene accounts for under half, and the remainder has no known explanation. That table gives V, J and clone size, and the DNA gave D and trimming. The sample table lists about 130,000 clones, about 83% of them with a count of one. The ten largest make up approximately 3.6% of the sample.

The entry originates in a study of cytomegalovirus exposure and HLA in healthy donors (dated by TCRdb to 2015 to 2018). With regard to the full study: In an earlier analysis of roughly 500 of the donors, roughly 300 Gb of sequence data and about 110 million unique TCR beta sequences from 150 million to 200 million T cells were reported. Rather than drawing on any new phenotypic data, the later analysis identified candidate immune exposures from TCR beta sequences and the way those sequences occurred across donors. Among 300 to 500 genotyped donors of the cohort, an average of around 250,000 unique TCR beta nucleotide sequences was sequenced per donor, of which 15% to 20% were non-productive. Donor age, sex, ethnicity and CMV serostatus were compiled alongside the repertoire data. The study aimed to test whether signatures of past pathogen exposure could be identified by cataloging public T cell receptors. A later genetic analysis took genome-wide SNP genotypes for about 55% of the roughly 700 donors and used that subset as a discovery cohort. Of the roughly 390 genotyped donors, approximately 83% fell in the genetic ancestry cluster associated with self-reported Caucasian donors. Approximately 310 gigabases of sequencing data and around 87 million unique TCR sequences were included in an early release covering about 700 HLA-typed donors. A separate validation cohort of 100 to 150 different subjects was used in addition to the approximately 670-subject first cohort. The number of typed donors differed by locus: about 629-630 for A, B, C, DRB1 and DQB1; 522 for DQA1; 606 for DPA1; and around 450 for DPB1. All discovery cohort repertoires had been generated on a single sequencing platform. HLA typing covered class I and class II loci at four-digit resolution. An earlier analysis of some 500 of the donors applied high-throughput TCR beta sequencing to assess whether each TCR beta V gene segment acted as functional or pseudogenic. A later analysis re-analyzed previously published TCR beta repertoires from 660 or so donors and added high-resolution HLA genotyping to study TCR occurrence patterns. High-throughput TCR immunosequencing, statistical association of individual TCRs with disease status, and machine learning were combined to predict cytomegalovirus infection status. The study used immunosequencing to profile the T cell repertoires of 666 subjects and linked those repertoires to cytomegalovirus serostatus. Four to six DR-DQ haplotypes were handled as single units for association and clustering because linkage in the cohort was strong. Here is what the overall study found, with its caveats: According to the authors, the approach could potentially be generalized to other disease states and immunological phenotypes. When HLA alleles, especially DR and DQ, strongly co-occurred, TCR associations were difficult to assign to individual alleles. Because HLA typing was missing for some donors at each locus, association tests included only the typed subset. Most TCR sequences were observed very rarely across donors, whereas some public TCRs were present in many individuals. Most CMV-associated TCR beta chains appeared to be HLA-restricted in a later analysis, and the HLA associations seemed to be driven largely by CMV exposure. A group of highly shared sequence variants was considered likely to be a technical artifact of the sequencing pipeline. V-gene and J-gene trimming of TCR beta chains was associated with a missense DCLRE1C variant in a later genetic analysis, and the association was replicated in an independent cohort. According to a later analysis, parvovirus B19, influenza, CMV and Epstein-Barr virus appeared linked to several top co-occurrence clusters. According to a later genetic analysis, donors in an Asian-associated ancestry cluster had fewer N-insertions in productive TCRs than the roughly 700-donor mean. Specific HLA alleles were associated with around 18,000 TCR beta sequences at a false discovery rate of 0.05 in a later analysis. CMV serostatus was the only immune exposure information available for the cohort. Some IMGT-functional V segments, including TRBV6-2 and TRBV6-3, could not be distinguished by the 87-base-pair reads and were therefore excluded. A further reported finding was that TCR beta sequences accurately predicted the HLA-A and HLA-B alleles for most subjects in the first cohort. Roughly uniform sequencing depth across donors was assumed in presence/absence analyses, although this assumption may not hold. An earlier analysis of several hundred of the donors showed that most TCR beta V segments appeared in productive rearrangements either about 87% or about 30% of the time, which broadly matched IMGT annotations. Linkage disequilibrium might explain the correlated functional status among segregating V segments, but an unknown experimental factor could not be ruled out. In both the original and validation cohorts, the classifier was reported to diagnose cytomegalovirus status with high specificity and sensitivity. In a later analysis, TCR association rates were found to vary across HLA loci, with the most associated TCRs seen for DRB1 alleles and the fewest for HLA-C alleles. In this cohort, only TCR beta chains were sequenced, and detectable features were limited by the absence of alpha or paired-chain data. The study gave a list of under 200 TCR beta chains associated with cytomegalovirus. Because counts were too low, some 17 rarely observed V segments, including chromosome 9 orphons, were excluded from the earlier analysis of a few hundred of the donors. In a later analysis, HLA-associated TCR beta chains showed more clonal expansion and lower generation probabilities than non-associated chains that were equally common. In vitro tests confirmed that three of the cytomegalovirus-associated TCR beta chains recognize cytomegalovirus antigens.

The trim is 0 bases for V and 0 bases for J, with a gap of 6 bases between the germline ends. The germline V gene yields LGHNA for CDR1 and YSLEER for CDR2. Including cysteine and phenylalanine, the CDR3 has 15 amino acids. Only the CDR3 part of the read is kept: 45 bases, read in frame from the first base. The sequence came from a woman aged 40 to 49 in good health and CMV-seropositive. The chain uses TRBV4-3 and TRBJ1-3, with the D segment identity uncertain. The sequenced sample was PBMCs. The CDR3 region has the sequence CASSQEDSSGNTIYF. The DNA sequence follows: TGCGCCAGCAGCCAAGAGGACTCCTCTGGAAACACCATATATTTT.